This TCR beta chain emerged from a study of cytomegalovirus exposure and HLA in healthy donors. General observations from the study: A later analysis found most CMV-associated TCR beta chains apparently HLA-restricted.

This CDR3 has 14 amino acids. Germline V gives CDR1 SEHNR, CDR2 FQNEAQ (reference sequence). With 5 bases removed from V and 3 bases from J, the gap between germline ends came to 10 bases. This PCR relied on a set of 60 Vbeta primers and 13 Jbeta primers. Generated by immunoSEQ multiplex PCR, the TCRdb table keeps only in-frame clones and is missing some. Among 150,000 or so clones listed, roughly four fifths were seen once. Turning to this clone: Its antigen remains unidentified.

V usage is TRBV7-9 and J usage is TRBJ1-4, with TRBD1 as a possible D gene (5 bases). This clonotype was obtained from a woman aged 40 to 55 in good health and CMV-seronegative. Sequences were obtained from PBMCs. The CDR3 DNA reads as TGTGCCAGCAGCCCGGGGGTATCTAATGAAAAACTGTTTTTT. Its protein product is CASSPGVSNEKLFF.